This T cell receptor beta chain was identified in a study of response to subunit inactivated influenza vaccine listed by TCRdb under 2018. Study-wide context: To follow how T cells responded to a trivalent subunit inactivated influenza vaccine, the researchers relied on deep quantitative profiling of the T cell receptor repertoire. On the study overall, not on this receptor specifically: According to the authors, only a limited number of new T cells may be recruited by each seasonal influenza vaccination.

The library was made by RT-PCR. Sequencing was performed on an Illumina HiSeq 2500. Using fastp at Q25 and MiXCR, TCRdb reprocessed the public reads and kept productive beta chains. Duplicate CDR3 protein sequences are folded into a single record with the most common DNA and genes. This sample is represented by about 520,000 distinct CDR3 sequences; approximately 7.3% of them were singletons. 10% to 15% of the sample belongs to the ten largest clones. The germline V gene sets CDR1 to SQVTM and CDR2 to ANQGSEA. Measured from the cysteine to the phenylalanine, the CDR3 is 16 residues long. This entry keeps only the CDR3 DNA: 48 bases, framed from base 1. From V the trimming removes 0 bases and from J it removes 5 bases, while the gene matches leave 8 bases of the junction unaccounted for. Many counts were recorded for this clonotype. The antigen this receptor binds is unknown. Nothing much larger sits one base from this clone, and base qualities are not available.

The sample in question was PBMCs from blood, obtained approximately 25 months after vaccination. The receptor comes from a man aged 50 to 69 who received an inactivated influenza vaccine. Donor details come from another sample of the same person, matched by shared clones. The V and J genes are TRBV29-1 and TRBJ2-1; TRBD2 lines up with 9 middle nucleotides. The CDR3 loop reads CSVEDKASGNNNEQFF. The DNA sequence is as follows: TGCAGCGTTGAAGATAAGGCTAGCGGGAACAACAATGAGCAGTTCTTC.